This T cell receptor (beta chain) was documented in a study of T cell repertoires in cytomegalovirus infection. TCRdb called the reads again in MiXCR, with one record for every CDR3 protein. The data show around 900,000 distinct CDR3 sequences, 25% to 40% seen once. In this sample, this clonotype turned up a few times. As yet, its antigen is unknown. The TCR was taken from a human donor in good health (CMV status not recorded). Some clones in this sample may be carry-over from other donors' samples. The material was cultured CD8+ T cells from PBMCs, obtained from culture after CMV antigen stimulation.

The chain's CDR3 is CASSPPHTMNTEAFF. DNA of the CDR3: TGTGCCAGCAGTCCCCCCCACACGATGAACACTGAAGCTTTCTTT. The chain couples TRBV25-1 to TRBJ1-1; D ambiguous. Germline V gene data show CDR1 as MGHDK and CDR2 as SYGVNS. The CDR3 length is 15 residues. Between the trimmed V and J ends, which lost 5 bases and 0 bases, there was a span of 13 bases.